The 5 T cell receptor beta chains listed next were all sequenced from one sample in a study of blood T cell repertoires in COVID-19. Using immunoSEQ multiplex PCR, the repertoire was profiled, and TCRdb retains in-frame clones only, with some absent. The profile shows 220,000 or so clones, 82% of them singletons. The sample taken for sequencing was peripheral blood. These receptors were obtained from a woman over 75 with acute or convalescent COVID-19.

Ten or more counts support this clone. The same CDR3 is also encoded by other DNA sequences in this sample. The chain has TRBV3-1 (or the pseudogene TRBV3-2) and TRBJ1-1; 8 nucleotides line up with TRBD1. V lost 1 base, J lost 8 bases, and 0 bases stayed unmatched. The CDR3 extends over 12 amino acids. Germline CDR1 is LGHDT and CDR2 is YNNKEL (reference sequence). Here the CDR3 reads CASSQGQGEAFF. CDR3 coding DNA: TGTGCCAGCAGCCAAGGACAGGGGGAAGCTTTCTTT.

V usage is TRBV19 and J usage is TRBJ1-5; no clear D. Trimming removed 3 bases from V and 0 bases from J, with 18 bases in between. The germline gives CDR1 LNHDA, CDR2 SQIVND (reference sequence). The CDR3 spans 18 residues. The DNA of the CDR3 is TGTGCCAGTAGTATGCTTACAGCGTGGGGAGGTAGCAATCAGCCCCAGCATTTT. As protein: CASSMLTAWGGSNQPQHF.

This rearrangement joins TRBV7-9 to TRBJ2-1, with D unclear. This CDR3 has 12 residues. Trimming stripped 1 base from V and 9 bases from J, with 7 bases between. The germline V gene has CDR1 SEHNR and CDR2 FQNEAQ (reference sequence). CDR3 coding DNA: TGTGCCAGCAGCTTAGGAGAATTTGAGCAGTTCTTC. Protein product: CASSLGEFEQFF.

This clone was recorded only once. The rearrangement joins TRBV2 to TRBJ1-5; 8 bases match TRBD1. The CDR3 has 15 residues. V shed 7 bases, J shed 1 base, and the junction held 6 bases outside the gene matches. Germline V gene data show CDR1 as SNHLY and CDR2 as FYNNEI. The DNA for the CDR3 is TGTGCCAGCATGACAGGGGTTCGCAGCAATCAGCCCCAGCATTTT. It encodes CASMTGVRSNQPQHF.

This rearrangement joins TRBV21-1 to TRBJ1-5; TRBD1 reflects the table's D call only, with no check against the DNA. TRBV21-1 is a listed pseudogene. This CDR3 comprises 18 residues. CDR3 in amino acids: CASSGRDRGRWGNQPQHF. CDR3 nucleotides: TGTGCCAGCAGCGGCCGGGACAGGGGGCGGTGGGGCAATCAGCCCCAGCATTTT.